The entry that follows covers one T cell receptor beta chain sequence. This sample is drawn from a study of blood T cell repertoires in COVID-19. Background on the study: The study drew acute and convalescent COVID-19 samples from the United States, Italy and Spain. PBMCs, B-cell-depleted T cells, or T cells provided the cDNA or gDNA that made up the material.

Trimming left V 4 bases short and J 3 bases short, with 11 bases between. CDR3 length: 14 residues. Germline CDR1 SGHRS, CDR2 YFSETQ. TCRdb's copy holds only in-frame clones and misses some; the assay was immunoSEQ multiplex PCR. This table has roughly 150,000 clones, about four fifths appearing once. The sample comprised peripheral blood. The TCR sequence derives from an elderly woman with active or convalescent COVID-19. V and J are TRBV5-1 and TRBJ1-3; maybe TRBD1 (6 bases). The CDR3 region has the DNA TGCGCCAGCAGCCGGACAGCCGGTGGAAACACCATATATTTT. It codes for CASSRTAGGNTIYF.